These 31 T cell receptor beta chains came from one sample sequenced in a study of CD8+ T cells in alopecia areata. cDNA reverse transcribed from extracted RNA served as the sequencing template. TCRdb keeps only in-frame clones here, not all; method: immunoSEQ multiplex PCR. The table includes 250,000 or so clones, roughly two thirds detected once. This specimen consisted of CD4+ T cells sorted from blood, obtained at week 0. Receptors originate from a human donor with alopecia areata.

The chain links TRBV6-5 to TRBJ2-3; 7 bases agree with TRBD2. J gave up 4 bases and V 7 bases, and 8 bases lay outside the gene matches. The CDR3 length is 14 residues. Germline V gene data show CDR1 as MNHEY and CDR2 as SVGAGI. CDR3 residues: CASTPRGSADTQYF. CDR3 coding DNA: TGTGCCAGCACCCCGCGGGGGTCCGCAGATACGCAGTATTTT.

This chain links TRBV5-1 with TRBJ1-6; D is unresolved. The CDR3 has 15 amino acids. Trimming shortened V by 5 bases and J by 8 bases, and 17 bases separated the two germline ends. CDR1 is SGHRS and CDR2 is YFSETQ in the germline V gene. The CDR3 DNA is TGCGCCAGCAGACGGGATGTCAGGTGGGATTCACCCCTCCACTTT. Translated, it gives CASRRDVRWDSPLHF.

This chain connects TRBV7-2 to TRBJ1-3, with 7 bases lining up with TRBD1. This CDR3 comprises 14 residues. With 5 bases clipped from V and 8 bases from J, the junction kept 9 bases outside the gene matches. CDR1 and CDR2 (germline): SGHTA, FQGNSA. CDR3 residues: CASSLDREWHTIYF. For the CDR3, the DNA is TGTGCCAGCAGCCTTGACAGGGAATGGCACACCATATATTTT.

The gene calls are TRBV7-3 and TRBJ2-1, with a tentative D call TRBD2 (6 bases). V was shortened by 2 bases and J by 11 bases, with 16 bases between the two germline ends. The germline V gene has CDR1 SGHTA and CDR2 FQGTGA. This CDR3 comprises 14 residues. The CDR3 DNA is TGTGCCAGCAGCTTAGACTTCCCGCGGGGAAAGCAGTTCTTC. This encodes CASSLDFPRGKQFF.

This clone was observed a single time. J is TRBJ2-5 and V is TRBV5-6, with D uncertain. Trimming removed 0 bases at V and 5 bases at J, with 8 bases between. The germline V gene encodes CDR1 SGHDT and CDR2 YYEEEE. The CDR3 consists of 13 residues. The CDR3 protein is CASSLDPRETQYF. CDR3 nucleotides: TGTGCCAGCAGCTTGGACCCTCGGGAGACCCAGTACTTC. The variable domain in full, with the rest retrieved from reference TRBV5-6 and TRBJ2-5, is DAGVTQSPTHLIKTRGQQVTLRCSPKSGHDTVSWYQQALGQGPQFIFQYYEEEERQRGNFPDRFSGHQFPNYSSELNVNALLLGDSALYLCASSLDPRETQYFGPGTRLLVL.

A single count supports this clone. The chain combines TRBV5-1 with TRBJ2-7; 9 positions match TRBD1. This CDR3 region has 16 residues. In germline, CDR1 is SGHRS, CDR2 YFSETQ. V was clipped by 1 base and J by 3 bases; unmatched bases: 8. The DNA for the CDR3 is TGCGCCAGCAGCTTGTTAGGCACAGGGGGCCTCTACGAGCAGTACTTC. This gives the protein CASSLLGTGGLYEQYF.

This rearrangement joins TRBV2 to TRBJ2-2, with a tentative D call TRBD2 (6 bases). Germline CDR1 is SNHLY and CDR2 is FYNNEI. V dropped 11 bases and J dropped 1 base, with 8 bases sitting between them. CDR3 length: 12 residues. CDR3 region: CAWDWNTGELFF. CDR3 in DNA: TGTGCCTGGGACTGGAACACCGGGGAGCTGTTTTTT.

The chain couples TRBV30 to TRBJ2-7; D may be TRBD1 or TRBD2 (5 bases each). Germline values: CDR1 GTSNPN, CDR2 SVGIG (reference sequence). The CDR3 is 12 amino acids. The germline V and J ends were trimmed by 3 bases and 6 bases, with 12 bases remaining between them. The CDR3 nucleotides are TGTGCCTGGAGCGGGACGGTAGGCGAGCAGTACTTC. It specifies CAWSGTVGEQYF. The full variable domain, completed using reference TRBV30 and TRBJ2-7, is SQTIHQWPATLVQPVGSPLSLECTVEGTSNPNLYWYRQAAGRGLQLLFYSVGIGQISSEVPQNLSASRPQDRQFILSSKKLLLSDSGFYLCAWSGTVGEQYFGPGTRLTVT.

The CDR3 sequence: CASSLGQGITFF. CDR3 DNA sequence: TGTGCCAGCAGCCTCGGGCAGGGCATAACTTTCTTT. The chain couples TRBV7-9 to TRBJ1-1; TRBD1 is a possible D gene (5 bases). The CDR3 length is 12 residues. Germline V gene lookup returns CDR1 SEHNR and CDR2 FQNEAQ (reference sequence). Trimming left V 5 bases short and J 12 bases short, with 16 bases between. The whole variable domain, remainder taken from reference TRBV7-9 and TRBJ1-1, is DTGVSQNPRHKITKRGQNVTFRCDPISEHNRLYWYRQTLGQGPEFLTYFQNEAQLEKSRLLSDRFSAERPKGSFSTLEIQRTEQGDSAMYLCASSLGQGITFFGQGTRLTVV.

The gene calls are TRBV5-1 and TRBJ2-3, with a weak D call TRBD1 (7 bases). V lost 1 base and J 5 bases, leaving 14 bases between the germline ends. Germline V gives CDR1 SGHRS, CDR2 YFSETQ. There are 15 residues in the CDR3. Here the CDR3 DNA reads TGCGCCAGCAGCTTGAGACAGGGACTCCTAGATACGCAGTATTTT. Protein: CASSLRQGLLDTQYF. Together with reference TRBV5-1 and TRBJ2-3, the CDR3 gives the full variable domain: KAGVTQTPRYLIKTRGQQVTLSCSPISGHRSVSWYQQTPGQGLQFLFEYFSETQRNKGNFPGRFSGRQFSNSRSEMNVSTLELGDSALYLCASSLRQGLLDTQYFGPGTRLTVL.

In the case of this clone: Other DNA variants within this sample encode the same CDR3. The gene calls are TRBV29-1 and TRBJ2-5; 7 positions match TRBD1. The V gene's germline CDR1 is SQVTM and CDR2 ANQGSEA. This CDR3 region has 12 residues. The CDR3 DNA is TGCAGTACACAGGGGTCCGGGGAGACCCAGTACTTC. Translated, it gives CSTQGSGETQYF.

The genes are TRBV11-2 and TRBJ2-7; weak D call: TRBD2 (5 bases). The V and J ends lost 3 bases and 4 bases respectively, with 10 bases between them. The CDR3 consists of 13 residues. CDR1 is SGHAT and CDR2 is FQNNGV in the germline V gene. This CDR3 is CASSLGAEYEQYF. CDR3 DNA: TGTGCCAGCAGCTTGGGAGCGGAGTACGAGCAGTACTTC.

This chain links TRBV14 with TRBJ2-3; a possible D gene is TRBD1 (5 bases). V was trimmed by 1 base and J by 3 bases, leaving 14 bases between them. The CDR3 extends over 16 amino acids. In germline, CDR1 is SGHDN, CDR2 FVKESK. CDR3 in DNA: TGTGCCAGCAGCCAAGGGGGCGGATACTCTACAGATACGCAGTATTTT. This translates into CASSQGGGYSTDTQYF.

The genes are TRBV6-5 and TRBJ1-3; D not certain. The V end lost 6 bases, the J end lost 4 bases, and 10 bases lay between the germline ends. The CDR3 length is 13 residues. The germline V gene has CDR1 MNHEY and CDR2 SVGAGI. CDR3 DNA: TGTGCCAGCAGCCCACGCGGAGGAAACACCATATATTTT. Its translation is CASSPRGGNTIYF.

This rearrangement joins TRBV30 to TRBJ1-3; no reliable D call. Germline CDR1 GTSNPN, CDR2 SVGIG (reference sequence). CDR3 length equals 13 residues. The ends were cut back, 5 bases at V and 0 bases at J, with 8 bases in the middle. The CDR3 nucleotides read TGTGCCTGGGGCTTCCACTCTGGAAACACCATATATTTT. Amino acids: CAWGFHSGNTIYF. Full variable domain (missing parts from reference TRBV30 and TRBJ1-3): SQTIHQWPATLVQPVGSPLSLECTVEGTSNPNLYWYRQAAGRGLQLLFYSVGIGQISSEVPQNLSASRPQDRQFILSSKKLLLSDSGFYLCAWGFHSGNTIYFGEGSWLTVV.

V usage is TRBV10-3 and J usage is TRBJ1-3; D gene uncertain. The CDR3 consists of 12 residues. V dropped 8 bases and J dropped 0 bases, with 5 bases sitting between them. Germline assignment: CDR1 ENHRY and CDR2 SYGVKD. The CDR3 reads CAIGVSGNTIYF. CDR3 in DNA: TGTGCCATCGGAGTCTCTGGAAACACCATATATTTT.

In its sample, this clone was seen once. The rearrangement joins TRBV4-1 to TRBJ2-3, with D possibly being TRBD1 (6 bases). The CDR3 spans 15 residues. The germline V gene encodes CDR1 MGHRA and CDR2 YSYEKL. The V end lost 1 base, the J end lost 4 bases, and 12 bases lay between the germline ends. In DNA, the CDR3 is TGCGCCAGCAGCCAAGCTCGGCAGGGGTCAGATACGCAGTATTTT. Protein product: CASSQARQGSDTQYF.

The count of this clone is one. The genes are TRBV4-2 and TRBJ2-3; D is undetermined. Per the germline V gene, CDR1 is LGHNA and CDR2 is YNFKEQ. This CDR3 has 18 amino acids. Trimming left V 4 bases short and J 1 base short, with 21 bases between. CDR3 sequence reads: CASSREPRRRWGTDTQYF. The DNA of the CDR3 is TGTGCCAGCAGCCGAGAGCCCCGTCGGCGATGGGGCACAGATACGCAGTATTTT.

The chain couples TRBV4-3 to TRBJ2-7; unclear D gene. The germline CDR1 and CDR2 sequences are LGHNA and YSLEER. V was shortened by 3 bases and J by 3 bases, with 12 bases between the two germline ends. The CDR3 extends over 14 amino acids. Written as DNA, the CDR3 is TGCGCCAGCAGCCAGCGAACAACGGACTACGAGCAGTACTTC. Translation: CASSQRTTDYEQYF.

The J gene is TRBJ2-5, the V gene TRBV29-1, with D unresolved. V was trimmed by 5 bases and J by 5 bases, leaving 12 bases between them. The CDR3 length is 12 residues. Germline V gives CDR1 SQVTM, CDR2 ANQGSEA. CDR3 loop: CSVLSSGETQYF. The CDR3 DNA is TGCAGCGTTTTATCCTCCGGGGAGACCCAGTACTTC.

This chain joins TRBV5-4 and TRBJ2-5; no firm D call. Germline CDR1 reads SGHNT; CDR2 reads YYREEE (reference sequence). With 4 bases removed from V and 2 bases from J, the gap between germline ends came to 12 bases. The CDR3 loop spans 14 amino acids. The CDR3 loop is CASSRPGVQETQYF. DNA of the CDR3: TGTGCCAGCAGCCGACCAGGTGTTCAAGAGACCCAGTACTTC.

In this sample, this clone turned up a few times. V and J are TRBV23-1 and TRBJ2-6; either TRBD1 or TRBD2 may fit D (5 bases each). TRBV23-1 is reported as an ORF; its role is uncertain. The germline V and J ends were trimmed by 8 bases and 0 bases, with 14 bases remaining between them. The CDR3 sequence is 16 residues long. The CDR3 DNA reads TGCGCCAGCCTCGGGACCCCCGGCTCTGGGGCCAACGTCCTGACTTTC. This gives the protein CASLGTPGSGANVLTF.

The genes are TRBV29-1 and TRBJ2-5; D is perhaps TRBD1 or TRBD2 (6 bases each). Germline values: CDR1 SQVTM, CDR2 ANQGSEA. V lost 5 bases and J 4 bases, leaving 8 bases between the germline ends. The CDR3 covers 11 residues. The CDR3 reads CSVPGAETQYF. The CDR3, as DNA: TGCAGCGTTCCGGGGGCAGAGACCCAGTACTTC.

This chain joins TRBV29-1 and TRBJ2-3; no firm D call. Germline V gene data show CDR1 as SQVTM and CDR2 as ANQGSEA. The CDR3 has 13 residues. V lost 3 bases and J lost 6, with 13 bases in between. The CDR3 sequence: CSVEFYFSDTQYF. CDR3 DNA sequence: TGCAGCGTTGAGTTCTACTTCTCCGATACGCAGTATTTT.

The rearrangement links TRBV5-6 to TRBJ1-2; no definite D call. Trimming removed 0 bases from V and 3 bases from J, with 12 bases in between. Germline V gives CDR1 SGHDT, CDR2 YYEEEE. The CDR3 covers 15 residues. The CDR3: CASSLAWELDYGYTF. DNA of the CDR3: TGTGCCAGCAGCTTGGCGTGGGAATTAGACTATGGCTACACCTTC.

V is TRBV6-8 and J is TRBJ1-2, with D uncertain. Germline V gene lookup returns CDR1 MNHGY and CDR2 SAAAGT. The CDR3 covers 13 residues. V was cut by 6 bases and J by 4 bases, with 12 bases left in between. The CDR3: CASSSRKTYGYTF. CDR3 nucleotide sequence: TGTGCCAGCAGCTCTAGAAAGACCTATGGCTACACCTTC.

The J gene is TRBJ1-6, the V gene TRBV5-6, with no clear D. Germline V lookup: CDR1 SGHDT, CDR2 YYEEEE. Deletions cut 0 bases from V and 9 bases from J, with 16 bases between. The CDR3 is 16 residues long. CDR3 residues: CASSLVGDTGGSPLHF. In nucleotides, the CDR3 is TGTGCCAGCAGCTTGGTCGGCGATACCGGCGGTTCACCCCTCCACTTT.

Here the CDR3 reads CSAPGGLYEQFF. In DNA form, the CDR3 reads TGCAGCGCTCCGGGAGGGCTGTATGAGCAGTTCTTC. The chain combines TRBV29-1 with TRBJ2-1; TRBD2 aligns across 8 bases. The CDR3 is 12 amino acids. Unmatched junction bases numbered 7, after V lost 7 bases and J lost 8 bases. In germline, CDR1 is SQVTM, CDR2 ANQGSEA.

This clone was seen only a few times. V is TRBV30 and J is TRBJ1-1; tentative D call: TRBD1 (5 bases). The CDR3 has 14 residues. V was pared by 5 bases and J by 10 bases, with 23 bases between. Germline V lookup: CDR1 GTSNPN, CDR2 SVGIG (reference sequence). The CDR3 region is CAWGKAGASGTAFF. Written as DNA, the CDR3 is TGTGCCTGGGGAAAGGCTGGGGCCTCAGGGACAGCTTTCTTT.

This chain links TRBV11-2 with TRBJ2-7; 7 bases match TRBD2. Trimming cost V 5 bases and J 2 bases; bases outside gene matches: 15. The CDR3 loop spans 17 amino acids. CDR1 SGHAT and CDR2 FQNNGV come from the germline V gene. The CDR3: CASSPRGAGVGTYEQYF. DNA for the CDR3: TGTGCCAGCAGCCCAAGAGGGGCGGGGGTAGGGACCTACGAGCAGTACTTC.

J is TRBJ1-5 and V is TRBV30; the D gene is possibly TRBD1 (5 bases). In germline, CDR1 is GTSNPN, CDR2 SVGIG (reference sequence). This CDR3 is built from 14 residues. V lost 1 base and J 6 bases, leaving 13 bases between the germline ends. CDR3 region: CAWSARGGGQPQHF. The DNA for the CDR3 is TGTGCCTGGAGTGCGCGGGGCGGCGGTCAGCCCCAGCATTTT.